The 11 T cell receptor beta chains below come from one sample, sequenced in a study of blood T cell repertoires in COVID-19. TCRdb keeps only in-frame clones here, not all; method: immunoSEQ multiplex PCR. Among about 200,000 clones listed, roughly 84% were seen once. The specimen sequenced was peripheral blood. All receptors come from a man aged 45-60 years with COVID-19, enrolled during active disease.

This clone was recorded only once. The DNA for the CDR3 is TGTGCCAGCAGGGGAAAGACAGGGGGCCTGGAGACCCAGTACTTC. As protein: CASRGKTGGLETQYF. The genes are TRBV5-5 and TRBJ2-5; 10 bases map to TRBD1. The CDR3 is 15 residues long. From germline, CDR1 is SGHKS and CDR2 YYEKEE (reference sequence). V trimming: 5 bases; J trimming: 5 bases; junction bases outside the gene matches: 9.

The table lists this clone with a count of one. CDR3 in amino acids: CASSEKDWSYGYTF. CDR3 in DNA: TGTGCCAGCAGTGAAAAGGACTGGTCCTATGGCTACACCTTC. This chain connects TRBV6-1 to TRBJ1-2; no definite D call. Germline loops: CDR1 MNHNS, CDR2 SASEGT. The CDR3 totals 14 residues. The germline V and J ends were trimmed by 2 bases and 4 bases, with 11 bases remaining between them.

The chain is built from TRBV5-1 and TRBJ2-3; 9 positions match TRBD2. The CDR3 runs to 16 residues. Germline trimming cut 4 bases from V and 2 bases from J; bases unmatched to any gene: 8. CDR1 SGHRS and CDR2 YFSETQ come from the germline V gene. CDR3 region: CASSPGGLANTDTQYF. CDR3 nucleotide sequence: TGCGCCAGCAGCCCGGGGGGACTAGCTAACACAGATACGCAGTATTTT.

The chain recombines TRBV30 with TRBJ2-7; no reliable D call. The CDR3 covers 12 residues. The germline CDR1 and CDR2 sequences are GTSNPN and SVGIG (reference sequence). V lost 2 bases to trimming and J lost 1 base, with 6 bases between them. The CDR3: CAWSFLSYEQYF. Here the CDR3 DNA reads TGTGCCTGGAGTTTCTTGTCCTACGAGCAGTACTTC.

V and J are TRBV28 and TRBJ2-7, with 7 positions matching TRBD2. The CDR3 has 13 residues. The ends lost 10 bases at V and 0 bases at J; junction bases unmatched: 6. The germline V gene has CDR1 MDHEN and CDR2 SYDVKM. The CDR3 DNA reads TGTGCCACCAATGGCGGGAGCTCCTACGAGCAGTACTTC. Residues: CATNGGSSYEQYF.

The chain links TRBV18 to TRBJ2-1; 7 nucleotides align to TRBD1. CDR1 and CDR2 (germline): KGHSH, LQKENI. V shed 1 base and J 8 bases; nucleotides not matched to a gene: 2. There are 13 residues in the CDR3. The CDR3 loop reads CASSPRQGDEQFF. Written as DNA, the CDR3 is TGTGCCAGCTCACCACGACAGGGTGATGAGCAGTTCTTC.

The chain combines TRBV7-6 with TRBJ2-7, with 10 positions matching TRBD2. Losses at the gene ends were 0 bases for V and 2 bases for J; bases not matched to a gene: 4. Germline V lookup: CDR1 SGHVS, CDR2 FNYEAQ. The CDR3 runs 16 residues. The CDR3 is CASSLATSGEAYEQYF. CDR3 in DNA: TGTGCCAGCAGCTTAGCAACTAGCGGGGAGGCCTACGAGCAGTACTTC.

This clone was seen a single time. Other DNA sequences in this sample translate to the same CDR3. The chain recombines TRBV4-1 with TRBJ2-1; TRBD1 aligns across 9 bases. V lost 4 bases and J lost 4; bases outside the gene matches: 5. The CDR3 sequence is 15 residues long. Germline V lookup: CDR1 MGHRA, CDR2 YSYEKL. The CDR3 is CASSRKDRGYNEQFF. The CDR3 DNA is TGCGCCAGCAGCCGAAAGGACAGGGGTTACAATGAGCAGTTCTTC.

The chain recombines TRBV6-2 or TRBV6-3 with TRBJ2-5; a weak D match, TRBD1 (6 bases). CDR3 size: 14 residues. Trimming left V 3 bases short and J 4 bases short, with 12 bases between. Germline V gene sequence: CDR1 MNHEY, CDR2 SVGEGT. CDR3 sequence (DNA): TGTGCCAGCAGTTATCAGGGGATGGGAGAGACCCAGTACTTC. It encodes CASSYQGMGETQYF.

The chain's CDR3 is CASSAAAGDVTDTQYF. The CDR3 DNA reads TGTGCCAGCAGCGCCGCTGCGGGAGATGTCACAGATACGCAGTATTTT. V usage is TRBV27 and J usage is TRBJ2-3; TRBD2 matches 7 bases. In germline, CDR1 is MNHEY, CDR2 SMNVEV (reference sequence). Trimming removed 6 bases from V and 2 bases from J; junction bases left unmatched: 11. The length of the CDR3 is 16 residues.

The chain combines TRBV6-2 or TRBV6-3 with TRBJ2-7; 7 positions agree with TRBD2. This CDR3 comprises 14 residues. Trimming removed 6 bases from V and 3 bases from J; junction bases left unmatched: 8. The V gene's germline CDR1 is MNHEY and CDR2 SVGEGT. The CDR3 DNA reads TGTGCCAGCAGCCGACTAGCCACCTACTACGAGCAGTACTTC. It translates to CASSRLATYYEQYF.